This T cell receptor beta chain was recorded in a study of beta chain features in type 1 diabetes. About the research overall: When patients were set against healthy donors, age, gender and cell yields were similar. Study-level results: Using cDNA template may skew counts toward highly expressing activated cells. Across all four CD4+ subsets, people with type 1 diabetes showed modestly shorter TCRB CDR3s. It was among patients, rather than healthy donors, that naive, central memory and Treg TCRB repertoires appeared more similar.

Researchers reported sorting CD4+ naive, central memory, regulatory and stem cell-like memory cells via CD45RO/CCR7/CD25/CD127/CD95/CD27. Of the isolated RNA, all was reverse transcribed, and so the sequenced material was expressed TCRB transcripts. The protocol was immunoSEQ multiplex PCR, while the TCRdb copy is restricted to in-frame clones and leaves out a portion. The sample holds under 300,000 clones, under 13% seen once. Worth noting for this clone: Its target is not known.

The sample was naive CD4+ T cells from blood. The clonotype originates from a young man with type 1 diabetes.

In DNA form, the CDR3 reads TGTGCCAGCAGCTTAAGGACCCGGGGAGAGGGCGCTGAAGCTTTCTTT. It is translated as CASSLRTRGEGAEAFF. The gene calls are TRBV7-3 and TRBJ1-1; D remains unclear. In germline, CDR1 is SGHTA, CDR2 FQGTGA. V was shortened by 1 base and J by 6 bases, with 18 bases between the two germline ends. The CDR3 length is 16 residues. The variable domain in full, with the rest retrieved from reference TRBV7-3 and TRBJ1-1, is GAGVSQTPSNKVTEKGKYVELRCDPISGHTALYWYRQSLGQGPEFLIYFQGTGAADDSGLPNDRFFAVRPEGSVSTLKIQRTERGDSAVYLCASSLRTRGEGAEAFFGQGTRLTVV.